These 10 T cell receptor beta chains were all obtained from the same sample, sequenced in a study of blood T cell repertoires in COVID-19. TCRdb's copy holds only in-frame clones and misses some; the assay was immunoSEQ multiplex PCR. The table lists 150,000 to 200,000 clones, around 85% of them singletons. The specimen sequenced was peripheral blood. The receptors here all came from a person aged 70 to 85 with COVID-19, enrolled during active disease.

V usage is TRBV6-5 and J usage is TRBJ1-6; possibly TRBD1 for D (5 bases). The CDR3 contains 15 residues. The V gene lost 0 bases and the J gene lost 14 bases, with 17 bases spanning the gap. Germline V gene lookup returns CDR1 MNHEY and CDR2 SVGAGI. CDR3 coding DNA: TGTGCCAGCAGTTACTCGTTCCTAACCGGGGGATCCCTCCACTTT. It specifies CASSYSFLTGGSLHF.

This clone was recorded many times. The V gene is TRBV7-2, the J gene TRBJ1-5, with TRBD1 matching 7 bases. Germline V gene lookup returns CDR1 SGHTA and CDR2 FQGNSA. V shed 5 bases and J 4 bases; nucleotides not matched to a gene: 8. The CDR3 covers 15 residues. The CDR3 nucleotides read TGTGCCAGCAGCCCCCAGACAGGGACGAATCAGCCCCAGCATTTT. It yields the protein CASSPQTGTNQPQHF.

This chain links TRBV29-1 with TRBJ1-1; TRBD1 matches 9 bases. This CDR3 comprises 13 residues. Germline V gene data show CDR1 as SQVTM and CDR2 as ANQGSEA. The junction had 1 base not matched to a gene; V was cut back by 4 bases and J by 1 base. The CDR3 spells CSVADRGNTEAFF. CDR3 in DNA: TGCAGCGTTGCGGACAGGGGGAACACTGAAGCTTTCTTT.

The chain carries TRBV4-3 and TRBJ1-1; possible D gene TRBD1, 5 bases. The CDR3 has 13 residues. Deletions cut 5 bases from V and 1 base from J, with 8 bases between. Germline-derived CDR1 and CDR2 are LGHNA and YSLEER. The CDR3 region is CASSRGQNTEAFF. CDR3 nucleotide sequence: TGCGCCAGCAGCAGGGGTCAGAACACTGAAGCTTTCTTT.

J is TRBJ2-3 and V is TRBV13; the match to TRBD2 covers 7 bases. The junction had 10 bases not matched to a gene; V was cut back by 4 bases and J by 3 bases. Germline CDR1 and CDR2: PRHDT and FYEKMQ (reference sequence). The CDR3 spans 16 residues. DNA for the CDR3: TGTGCCAGCAGCTGGGGGACTACTCTTCGGACAGATACGCAGTATTTT. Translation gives CASSWGTTLRTDTQYF.

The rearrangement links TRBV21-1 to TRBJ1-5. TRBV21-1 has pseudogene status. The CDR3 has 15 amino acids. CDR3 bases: TGTGCCAGCAGCCCCGACGGGGTGGTCAATCAGCCCCAGCATTTT. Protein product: CASSPDGVVNQPQHF.

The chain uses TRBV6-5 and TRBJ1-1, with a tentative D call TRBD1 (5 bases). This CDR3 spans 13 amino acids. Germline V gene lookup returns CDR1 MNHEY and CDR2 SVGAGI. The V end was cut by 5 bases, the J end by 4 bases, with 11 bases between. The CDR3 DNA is TGTGCCAGCAGTCGCGGGGGTGGCACTGAAGCTTTCTTT. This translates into CASSRGGGTEAFF.

The DNA for the CDR3 is TGTGCCAGCAGTTTACATTTACCGGGACAGGGGGGATGGAATGAAAAACTGTTTTTT. It translates to CASSLHLPGQGGWNEKLFF. This rearrangement joins TRBV27 to TRBJ1-4, with 11 nucleotides matching TRBD1. Losses at the gene ends were 2 bases for V and 5 bases for J; bases not matched to a gene: 13. CDR1 is MNHEY and CDR2 is SMNVEV in the germline V gene (reference sequence). The CDR3 has 19 residues.

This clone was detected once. The chain's CDR3 is CSASIESSTDTQYF. The CDR3 DNA follows: TGCAGTGCTAGTATAGAGTCTAGCACAGATACGCAGTATTTT. V usage is TRBV20-1 and J usage is TRBJ2-3, with unresolved D. Between the trimmed V and J ends, which lost 3 bases and 0 bases, there was a span of 10 bases. Germline lookup yields CDR1 DFQATT and CDR2 SNEGSKA (reference sequence). This CDR3 comprises 14 residues.

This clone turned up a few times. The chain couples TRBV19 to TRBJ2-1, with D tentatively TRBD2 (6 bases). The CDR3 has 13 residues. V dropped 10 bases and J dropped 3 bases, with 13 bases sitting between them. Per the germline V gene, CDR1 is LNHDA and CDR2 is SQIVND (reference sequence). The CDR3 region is CATLAEGYNEQFF. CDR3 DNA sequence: TGTGCCACCTTAGCGGAGGGCTACAATGAGCAGTTCTTC.